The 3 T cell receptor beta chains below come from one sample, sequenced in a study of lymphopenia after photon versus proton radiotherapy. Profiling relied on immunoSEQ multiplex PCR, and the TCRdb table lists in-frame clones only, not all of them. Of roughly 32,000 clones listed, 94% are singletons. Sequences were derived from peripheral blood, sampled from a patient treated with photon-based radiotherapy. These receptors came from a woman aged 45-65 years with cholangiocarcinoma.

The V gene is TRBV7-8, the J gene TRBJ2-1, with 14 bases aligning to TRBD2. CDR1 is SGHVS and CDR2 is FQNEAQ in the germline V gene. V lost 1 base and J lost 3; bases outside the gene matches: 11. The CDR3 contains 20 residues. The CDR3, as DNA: TGTGCCAGCAGCTTAGAAGGACTAGCGGGGGGAAGTATGTACTACAATGAGCAGTTCTTC. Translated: CASSLEGLAGGSMYYNEQFF.

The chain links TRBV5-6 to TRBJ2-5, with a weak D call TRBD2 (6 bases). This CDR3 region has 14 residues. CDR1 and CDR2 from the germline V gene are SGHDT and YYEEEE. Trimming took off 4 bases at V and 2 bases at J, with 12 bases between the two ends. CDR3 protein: CASSRSGVQETQYF. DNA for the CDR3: TGTGCCAGCAGCCGTTCGGGGGTTCAAGAGACCCAGTACTTC. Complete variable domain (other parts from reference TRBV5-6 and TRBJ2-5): DAGVTQSPTHLIKTRGQQVTLRCSPKSGHDTVSWYQQALGQGPQFIFQYYEEEERQRGNFPDRFSGHQFPNYSSELNVNALLLGDSALYLCASSRSGVQETQYFGPGTRLLVL.

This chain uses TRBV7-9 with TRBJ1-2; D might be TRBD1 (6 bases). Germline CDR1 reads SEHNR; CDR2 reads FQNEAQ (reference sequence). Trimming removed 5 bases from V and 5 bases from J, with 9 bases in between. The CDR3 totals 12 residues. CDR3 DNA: TGTGCCAGCAGCCTCCAGGGGTATGGCTACACCTTC. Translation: CASSLQGYGYTF.